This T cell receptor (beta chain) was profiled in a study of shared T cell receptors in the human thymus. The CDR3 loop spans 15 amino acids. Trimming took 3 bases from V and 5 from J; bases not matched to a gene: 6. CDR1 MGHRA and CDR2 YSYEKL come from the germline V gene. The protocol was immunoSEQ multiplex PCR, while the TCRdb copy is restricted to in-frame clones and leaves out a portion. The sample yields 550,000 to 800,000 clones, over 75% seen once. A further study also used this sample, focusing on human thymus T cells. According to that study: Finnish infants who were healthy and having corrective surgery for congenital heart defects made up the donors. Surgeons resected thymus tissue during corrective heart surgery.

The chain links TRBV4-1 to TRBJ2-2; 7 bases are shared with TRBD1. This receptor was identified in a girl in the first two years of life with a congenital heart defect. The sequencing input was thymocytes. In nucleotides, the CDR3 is TGCGCCAGCAGCCAGACAGGGACGCGTACCGGGGAGCTGTTTTTT. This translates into CASSQTGTRTGELFF.